This T cell receptor (beta chain) was sequenced during a study of T cells after posttransplantation cyclophosphamide. General study findings and limits: TRB overlap between skin or GI tissue T cells and blood was limited.

Measured with immunoSEQ multiplex PCR; TCRdb has only the in-frame clones, and not every one. Recorded here are 40,000 to 55,000 clones, with no singletons, and the ten leading clones hold 2.2%. V was clipped by 8 bases and J by 7 bases, with 24 bases between them. Germline V gene data show CDR1 as SGHRS and CDR2 as YFSETQ. The CDR3 loop spans 16 amino acids. This clone was counted ten times or more. The antigen is unknown. The sequencing input was PBMCs. V and J are TRBV5-1 and TRBJ2-2; weak D call: TRBD2 (6 bases). This sequence was found in a man aged 40-49 years in good health, CMV-negative, and a related stem cell transplant donor. The CDR3 loop is CASREPDGGVGGELFF. The CDR3 DNA reads TGCGCCAGTCGGGAACCCGACGGAGGGGTTGGCGGGGAGCTGTTTTTT.